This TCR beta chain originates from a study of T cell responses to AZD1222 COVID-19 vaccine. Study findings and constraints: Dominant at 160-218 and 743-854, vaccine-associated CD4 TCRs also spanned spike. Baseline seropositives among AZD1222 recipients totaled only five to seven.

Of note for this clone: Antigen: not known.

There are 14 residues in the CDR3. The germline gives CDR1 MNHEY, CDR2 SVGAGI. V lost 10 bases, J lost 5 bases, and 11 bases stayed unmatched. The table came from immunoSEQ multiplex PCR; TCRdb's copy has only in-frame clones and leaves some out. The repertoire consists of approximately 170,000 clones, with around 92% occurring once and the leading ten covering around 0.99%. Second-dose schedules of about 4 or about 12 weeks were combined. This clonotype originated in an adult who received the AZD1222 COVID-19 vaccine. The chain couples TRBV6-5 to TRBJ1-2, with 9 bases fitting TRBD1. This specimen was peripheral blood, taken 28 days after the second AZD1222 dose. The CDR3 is CATAARTGVYGYTF. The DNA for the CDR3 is TGTGCCACCGCTGCCCGGACAGGGGTTTATGGCTACACCTTC.